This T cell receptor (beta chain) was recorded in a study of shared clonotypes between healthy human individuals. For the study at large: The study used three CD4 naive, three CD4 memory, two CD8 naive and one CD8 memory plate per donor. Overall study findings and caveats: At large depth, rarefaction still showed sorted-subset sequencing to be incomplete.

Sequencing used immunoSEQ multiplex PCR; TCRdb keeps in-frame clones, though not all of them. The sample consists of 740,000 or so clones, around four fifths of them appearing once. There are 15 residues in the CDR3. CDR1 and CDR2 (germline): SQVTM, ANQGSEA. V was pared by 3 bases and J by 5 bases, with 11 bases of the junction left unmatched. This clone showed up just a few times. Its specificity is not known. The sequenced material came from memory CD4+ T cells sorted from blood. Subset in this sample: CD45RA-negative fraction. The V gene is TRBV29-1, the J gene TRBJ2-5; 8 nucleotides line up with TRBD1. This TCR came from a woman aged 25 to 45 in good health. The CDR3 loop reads CSVETGEYYWETQYF. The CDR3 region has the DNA TGCAGCGTTGAGACAGGGGAATACTATTGGGAGACCCAGTACTTC.